This is a list of T cell receptor beta chains from one sample in a study of shared clonotypes between healthy human individuals. Libraries were prepared by immunoSEQ multiplex PCR; TCRdb keeps only in-frame clonotypes and omits some of them. In the table there are 2 million to 3 million clones, approximately 93% of which are singletons. Sequenced input: naive CD4+ T cells from PBMCs. These receptors all stem from a man aged 18 to 35 in good health. Some clones in this sample may be carry-over from other donors' samples. The CDR3 runs from the conserved cysteine through the conserved F or W. The D gene is left open where the match is weak. Some rows mark clone size as missing; the rest say once, few, many or name a class of expanded clone.

abundance: -
d_gene: TRBD1
j_gene: TRBJ1-5
v_gene: TRBV27
CDR3nt: TGTGCCAGCAGTTTAACACCGGGACAGGGAGGTTATGGCAATCAGCCCCAGCATTTT
CDR3aa: CASSLTPGQGGYGNQPQHF

abundance: -
d_gene: TRBD2
j_gene: TRBJ2-1
v_gene: TRBV6-5
CDR3nt: TGTGCCAGCAGTTACTCAGGCCTAGCGGGGTACAATGAGCAGTTCTTC
CDR3aa: CASSYSGLAGYNEQFF

abundance: once
d_gene: TRBD1
j_gene: TRBJ2-7
v_gene: TRBV18
CDR3nt: TGTGCCAGCTCAGAGACCGGGACAGGGGGTTCCTACGAGCAGTACTTC
CDR3aa: CASSETGTGGSYEQYF

abundance: few
d_gene: -
j_gene: TRBJ1-5
v_gene: TRBV28
CDR3nt: TGTGCCAGCAGTGTAGTGGACCGGGGCGTGCATTTT
CDR3aa: CASSVVDRGVHF

abundance: once
d_gene: -
j_gene: TRBJ2-3
v_gene: TRBV10-3
CDR3nt: TGTGCCATCAGTGAGTCGACTAGGCCCTTCTTT
CDR3aa: CAISESTRPFF

abundance: -
d_gene: TRBD1
j_gene: TRBJ2-1
v_gene: TRBV28
CDR3nt: TGTGCCAGCAGTCAGGGGGCTGTCTATGAGCAGTTCTTC
CDR3aa: CASSQGAVYEQFF

abundance: -
d_gene: -
j_gene: TRBJ1-3
v_gene: TRBV7-9
CDR3nt: TGTGCCAGCAGCTCTAGAGGACTATCCTCTGGAAACACCATATATTTT
CDR3aa: CASSSRGLSSGNTIYF

abundance: -
d_gene: -
j_gene: TRBJ1-1
v_gene: TRBV18
CDR3nt: TGTGCCAGCTCACCACCGGGGGAACACACTGAAGCTTTCTTT
CDR3aa: CASSPPGEHTEAFF

abundance: -
d_gene: -
j_gene: TRBJ2-7
v_gene: TRBV27
CDR3nt: TGTGCCAGCAGCCGTAGCCCCTACCCTTCCTACGAGCAGTACTTC
CDR3aa: CASSRSPYPSYEQYF

abundance: -
d_gene: TRBD1
j_gene: TRBJ2-7
v_gene: TRBV11-3
CDR3nt: TGTGCCAGCAGCTTAGATCCGGACAGGGGAACCCACGAGCAGTACTTC
CDR3aa: CASSLDPDRGTHEQYF

abundance: -
d_gene: TRBD1
j_gene: TRBJ1-3
v_gene: TRBV2
CDR3nt: TGTGCCAGCAGTGAGGGACAGGGACATCTCTCTGGAAACACCATATATTTT
CDR3aa: CASSEGQGHLSGNTIYF

abundance: -
d_gene: TRBD1
j_gene: TRBJ1-4
v_gene: TRBV30
CDR3nt: TGTGCCGGAGACAGGGGCGGTGAAAAACTGTTTTTT
CDR3aa: CAGDRGGEKLFF

abundance: -
d_gene: TRBD1
j_gene: TRBJ2-1
v_gene: TRBV7-3
CDR3nt: TGTGCCAGCAGCCCCAATCGGGACAGGGGATACAATGAGCAGTTCTTC
CDR3aa: CASSPNRDRGYNEQFF

abundance: -
d_gene: -
j_gene: TRBJ2-5
v_gene: TRBV28
CDR3nt: TGTGCCAGCAGTACCGCGGGCACCCAAGAGACCCAGTACTTC
CDR3aa: CASSTAGTQETQYF

abundance: -
d_gene: -
j_gene: TRBJ2-5
v_gene: TRBV18
CDR3nt: TGTGCCAGCTCATTTTCCTGGGACAAGCAAGAGACCCAGTACTTC
CDR3aa: CASSFSWDKQETQYF

abundance: -
d_gene: TRBD1
j_gene: TRBJ1-2
v_gene: TRBV5-4
CDR3nt: TGTGCCAGCAGCCTTGTATCGACAGGGGGATCGGAGGGCTACACCTTC
CDR3aa: CASSLVSTGGSEGYTF

abundance: -
d_gene: -
j_gene: TRBJ1-2
v_gene: TRBV19
CDR3nt: TGTGCCAGTAGTATTCGCGGCAGTAACTATGGCTACACCTTC
CDR3aa: CASSIRGSNYGYTF

abundance: -
d_gene: -
j_gene: TRBJ2-5
v_gene: TRBV7-8
CDR3nt: TGTGCCAGCAGTATCCGGGGGCGGTGGGAGACCCAGTACTTC
CDR3aa: CASSIRGRWETQYF

abundance: -
d_gene: TRBD2
j_gene: TRBJ2-7
v_gene: TRBV5-1
CDR3nt: TGCGCCAGCAGCCGGACTAGCGGGGGCTACGAGCAGTACTTC
CDR3aa: CASSRTSGGYEQYF

abundance: -
d_gene: -
j_gene: TRBJ2-1
v_gene: TRBV14
CDR3nt: TGTGCCAGCAGCCAAGTATACAGGGCAGCCGACAATGAGCAGTTCTTC
CDR3aa: CASSQVYRAADNEQFF